What follows describes a single T cell receptor (beta chain). The data derive from a study of control samples from healthy donors and cancer patients. Trimming took 2 bases from V and 8 from J, leaving 9 bases between them. From germline, CDR1 is MNHEY and CDR2 SVGAGI. CDR3 size: 12 residues. Clones were read by immunoSEQ multiplex PCR, and TCRdb kept only the in-frame ones, dropping some. The sample lists some 100,000 clones; 85% to 90% were seen once. The chain joins TRBV6-5 to TRBJ2-5; tentatively, D is TRBD2 (6 bases). Sequencing was carried out using blood. The clonotype was recovered from a man aged 25-40 years in good health. The CDR3 coding sequence is TGTGCCAGCAGTTACGGGGGGTTTACCCAGTACTTC. This codes for CASSYGGFTQYF.